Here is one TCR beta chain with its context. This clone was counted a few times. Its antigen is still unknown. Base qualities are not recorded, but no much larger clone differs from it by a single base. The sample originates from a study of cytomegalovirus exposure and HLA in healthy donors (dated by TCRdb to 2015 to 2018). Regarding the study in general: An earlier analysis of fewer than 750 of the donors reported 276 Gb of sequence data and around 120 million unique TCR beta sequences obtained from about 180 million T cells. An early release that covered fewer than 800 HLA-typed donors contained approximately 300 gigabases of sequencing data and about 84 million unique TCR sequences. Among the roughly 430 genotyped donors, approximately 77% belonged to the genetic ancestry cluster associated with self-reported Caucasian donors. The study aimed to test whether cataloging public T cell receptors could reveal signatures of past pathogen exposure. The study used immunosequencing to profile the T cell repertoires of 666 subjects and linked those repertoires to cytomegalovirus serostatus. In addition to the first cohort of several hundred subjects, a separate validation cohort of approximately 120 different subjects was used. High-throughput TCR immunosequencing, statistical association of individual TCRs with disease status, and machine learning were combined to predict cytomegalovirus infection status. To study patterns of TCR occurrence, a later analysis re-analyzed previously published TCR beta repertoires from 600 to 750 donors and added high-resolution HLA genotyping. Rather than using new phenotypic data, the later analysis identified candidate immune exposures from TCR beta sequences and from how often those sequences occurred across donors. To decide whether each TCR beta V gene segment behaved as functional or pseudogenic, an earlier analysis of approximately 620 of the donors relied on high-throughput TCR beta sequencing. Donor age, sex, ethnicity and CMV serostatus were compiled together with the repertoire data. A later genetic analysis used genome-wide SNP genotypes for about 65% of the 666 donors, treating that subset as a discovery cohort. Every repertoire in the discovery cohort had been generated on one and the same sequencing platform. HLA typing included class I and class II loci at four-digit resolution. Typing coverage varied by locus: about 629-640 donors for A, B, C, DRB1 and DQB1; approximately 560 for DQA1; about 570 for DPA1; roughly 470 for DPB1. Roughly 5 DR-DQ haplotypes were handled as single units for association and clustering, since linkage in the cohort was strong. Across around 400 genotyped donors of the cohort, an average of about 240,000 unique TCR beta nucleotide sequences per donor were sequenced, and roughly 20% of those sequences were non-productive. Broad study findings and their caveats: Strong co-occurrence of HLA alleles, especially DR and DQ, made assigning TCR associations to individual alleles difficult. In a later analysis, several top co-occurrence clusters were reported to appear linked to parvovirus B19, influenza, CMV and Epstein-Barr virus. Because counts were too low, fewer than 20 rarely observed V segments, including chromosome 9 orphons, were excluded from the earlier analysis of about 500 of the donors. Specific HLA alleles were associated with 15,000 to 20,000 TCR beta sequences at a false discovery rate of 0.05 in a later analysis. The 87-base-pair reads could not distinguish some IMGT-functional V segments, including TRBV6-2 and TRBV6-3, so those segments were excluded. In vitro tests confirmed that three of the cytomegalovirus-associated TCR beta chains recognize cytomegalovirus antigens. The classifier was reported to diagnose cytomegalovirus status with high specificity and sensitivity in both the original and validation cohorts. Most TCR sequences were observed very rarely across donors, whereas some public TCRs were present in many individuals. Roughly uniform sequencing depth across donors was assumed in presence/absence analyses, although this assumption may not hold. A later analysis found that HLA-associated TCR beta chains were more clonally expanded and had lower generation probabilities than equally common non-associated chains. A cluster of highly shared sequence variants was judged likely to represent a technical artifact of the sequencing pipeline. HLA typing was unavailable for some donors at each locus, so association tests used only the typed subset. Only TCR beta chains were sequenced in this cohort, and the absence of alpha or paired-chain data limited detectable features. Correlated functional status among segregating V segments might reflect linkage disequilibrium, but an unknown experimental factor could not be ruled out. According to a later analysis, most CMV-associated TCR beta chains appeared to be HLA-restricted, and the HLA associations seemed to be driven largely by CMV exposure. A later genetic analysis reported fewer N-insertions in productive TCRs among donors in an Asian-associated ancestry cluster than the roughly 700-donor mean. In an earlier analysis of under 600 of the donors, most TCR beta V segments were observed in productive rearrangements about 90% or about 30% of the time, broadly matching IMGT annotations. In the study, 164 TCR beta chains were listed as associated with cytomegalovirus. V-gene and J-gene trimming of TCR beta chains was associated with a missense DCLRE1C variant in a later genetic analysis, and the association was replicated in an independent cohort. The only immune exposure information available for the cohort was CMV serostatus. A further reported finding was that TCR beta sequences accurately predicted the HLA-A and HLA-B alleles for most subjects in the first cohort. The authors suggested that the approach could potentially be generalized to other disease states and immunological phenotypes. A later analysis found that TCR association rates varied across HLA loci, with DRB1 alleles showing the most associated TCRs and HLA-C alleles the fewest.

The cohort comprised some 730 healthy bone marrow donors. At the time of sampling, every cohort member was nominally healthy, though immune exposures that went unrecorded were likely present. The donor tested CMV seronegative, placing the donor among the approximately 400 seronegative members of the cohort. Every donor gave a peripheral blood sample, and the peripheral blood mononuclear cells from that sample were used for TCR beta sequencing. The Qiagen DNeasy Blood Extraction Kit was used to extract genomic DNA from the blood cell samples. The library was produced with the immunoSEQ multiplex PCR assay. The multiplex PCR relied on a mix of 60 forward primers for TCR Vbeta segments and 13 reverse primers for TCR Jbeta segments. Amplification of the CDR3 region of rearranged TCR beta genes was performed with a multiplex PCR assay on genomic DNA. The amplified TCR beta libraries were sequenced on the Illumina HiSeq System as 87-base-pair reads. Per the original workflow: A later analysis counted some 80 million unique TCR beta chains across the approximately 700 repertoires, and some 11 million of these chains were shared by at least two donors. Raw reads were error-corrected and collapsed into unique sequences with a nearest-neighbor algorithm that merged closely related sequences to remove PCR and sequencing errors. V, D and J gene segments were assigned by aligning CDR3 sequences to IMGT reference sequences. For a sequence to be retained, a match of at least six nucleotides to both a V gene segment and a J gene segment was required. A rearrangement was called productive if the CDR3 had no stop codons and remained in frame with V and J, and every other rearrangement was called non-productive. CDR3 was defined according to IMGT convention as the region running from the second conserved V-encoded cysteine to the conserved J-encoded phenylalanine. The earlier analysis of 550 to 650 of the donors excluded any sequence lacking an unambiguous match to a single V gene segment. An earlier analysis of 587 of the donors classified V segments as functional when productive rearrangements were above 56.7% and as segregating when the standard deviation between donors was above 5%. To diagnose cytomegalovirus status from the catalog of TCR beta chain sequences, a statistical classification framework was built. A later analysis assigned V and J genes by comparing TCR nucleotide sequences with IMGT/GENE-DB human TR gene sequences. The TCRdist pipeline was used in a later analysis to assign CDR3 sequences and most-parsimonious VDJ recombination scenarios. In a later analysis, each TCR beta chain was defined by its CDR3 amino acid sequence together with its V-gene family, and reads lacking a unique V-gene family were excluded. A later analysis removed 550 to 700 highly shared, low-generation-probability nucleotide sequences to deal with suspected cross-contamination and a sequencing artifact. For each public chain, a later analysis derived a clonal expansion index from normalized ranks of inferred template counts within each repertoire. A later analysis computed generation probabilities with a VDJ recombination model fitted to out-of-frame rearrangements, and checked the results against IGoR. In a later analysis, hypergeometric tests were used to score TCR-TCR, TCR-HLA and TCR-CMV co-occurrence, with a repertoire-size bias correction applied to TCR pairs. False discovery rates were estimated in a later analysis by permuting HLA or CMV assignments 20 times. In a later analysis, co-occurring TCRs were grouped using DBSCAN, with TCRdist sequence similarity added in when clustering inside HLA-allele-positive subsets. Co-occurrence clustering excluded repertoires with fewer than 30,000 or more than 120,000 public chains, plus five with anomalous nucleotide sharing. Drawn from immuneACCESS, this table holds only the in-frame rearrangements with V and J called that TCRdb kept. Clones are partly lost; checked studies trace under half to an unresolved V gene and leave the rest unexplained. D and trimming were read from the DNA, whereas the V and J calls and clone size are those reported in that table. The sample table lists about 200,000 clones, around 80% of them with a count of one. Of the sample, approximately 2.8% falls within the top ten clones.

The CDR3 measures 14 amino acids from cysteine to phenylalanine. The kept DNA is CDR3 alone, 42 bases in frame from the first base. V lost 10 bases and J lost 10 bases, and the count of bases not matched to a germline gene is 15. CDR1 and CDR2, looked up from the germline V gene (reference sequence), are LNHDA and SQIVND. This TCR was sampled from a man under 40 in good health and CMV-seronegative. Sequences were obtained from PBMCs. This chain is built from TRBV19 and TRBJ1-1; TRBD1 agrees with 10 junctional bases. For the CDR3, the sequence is CATWDRGLFEGAFF. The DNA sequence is TGTGCCACCTGGGACAGGGGCTTATTTGAGGGAGCTTTCTTT.